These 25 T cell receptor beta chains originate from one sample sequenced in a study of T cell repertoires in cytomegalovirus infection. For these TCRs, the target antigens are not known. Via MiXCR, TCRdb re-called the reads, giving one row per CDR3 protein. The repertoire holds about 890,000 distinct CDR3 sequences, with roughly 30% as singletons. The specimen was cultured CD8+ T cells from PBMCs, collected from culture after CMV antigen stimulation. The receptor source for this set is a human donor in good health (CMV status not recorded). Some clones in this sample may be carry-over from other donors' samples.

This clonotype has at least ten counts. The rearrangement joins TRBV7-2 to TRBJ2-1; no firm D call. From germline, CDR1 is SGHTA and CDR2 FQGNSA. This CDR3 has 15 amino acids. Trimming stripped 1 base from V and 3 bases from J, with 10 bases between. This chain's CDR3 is CASSLDSRIYNEQFF. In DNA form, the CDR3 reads TGTGCCAGCAGCTTAGATAGCAGGATCTACAATGAGCAGTTCTTC.

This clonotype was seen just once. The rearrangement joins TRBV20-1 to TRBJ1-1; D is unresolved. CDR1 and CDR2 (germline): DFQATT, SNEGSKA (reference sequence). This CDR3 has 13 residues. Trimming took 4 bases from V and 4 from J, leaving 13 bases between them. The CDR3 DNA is TGCAGTGCTAAATATTGGGATGGCACTGAAGCTTTCTTT. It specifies CSAKYWDGTEAFF.

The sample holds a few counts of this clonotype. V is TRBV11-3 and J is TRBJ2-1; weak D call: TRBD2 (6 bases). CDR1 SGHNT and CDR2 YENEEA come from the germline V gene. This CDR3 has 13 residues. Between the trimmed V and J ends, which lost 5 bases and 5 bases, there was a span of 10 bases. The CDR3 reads CASSHRENNEQFF. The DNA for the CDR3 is TGTGCCAGCAGCCATCGGGAGAACAATGAGCAGTTCTTC.

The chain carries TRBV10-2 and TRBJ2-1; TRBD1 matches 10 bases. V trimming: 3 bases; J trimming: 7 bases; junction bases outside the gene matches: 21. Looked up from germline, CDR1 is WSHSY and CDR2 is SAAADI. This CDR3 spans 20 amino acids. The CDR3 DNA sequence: TGCGCCAGCAGTGAAGGGTATAGGGACGGGGGACAGGGGTGGAAAAATGAGCAGTTCTTC. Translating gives CASSEGYRDGGQGWKNEQFF.

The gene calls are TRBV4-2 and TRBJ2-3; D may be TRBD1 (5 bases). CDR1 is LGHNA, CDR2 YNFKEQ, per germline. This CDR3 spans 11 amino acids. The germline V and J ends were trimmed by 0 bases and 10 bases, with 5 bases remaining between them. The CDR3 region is CASSQEGPQYF. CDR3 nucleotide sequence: TGTGCCAGCAGCCAAGAGGGGCCGCAGTATTTT.

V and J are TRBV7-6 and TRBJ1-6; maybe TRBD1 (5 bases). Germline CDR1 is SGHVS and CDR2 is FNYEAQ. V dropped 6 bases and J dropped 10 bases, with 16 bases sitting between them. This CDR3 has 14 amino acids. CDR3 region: CASRTAEGKSPLHF. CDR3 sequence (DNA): TGTGCCAGCAGGACGGCGGAGGGGAAATCACCCCTCCACTTT.

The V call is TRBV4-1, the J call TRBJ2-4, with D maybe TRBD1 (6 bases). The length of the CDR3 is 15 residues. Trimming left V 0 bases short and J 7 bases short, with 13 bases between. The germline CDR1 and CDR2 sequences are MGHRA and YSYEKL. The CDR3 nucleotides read TGCGCCAGCAGCCAAGATTCAGCAGGGGTTAACATTCAGTACTTC. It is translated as CASSQDSAGVNIQYF.

As DNA, the CDR3 is TGTGCCAGCAGCCAAGGGACAGCCGTTTATGGCTACACCTTC. This translates into CASSQGTAVYGYTF. The chain links TRBV7-2 to TRBJ1-2, with 7 bases aligning to TRBD1. V shed 5 bases and J 5 bases; nucleotides not matched to a gene: 8. The length of the CDR3 is 14 residues. CDR1 SGHTA and CDR2 FQGNSA come from the germline V gene.

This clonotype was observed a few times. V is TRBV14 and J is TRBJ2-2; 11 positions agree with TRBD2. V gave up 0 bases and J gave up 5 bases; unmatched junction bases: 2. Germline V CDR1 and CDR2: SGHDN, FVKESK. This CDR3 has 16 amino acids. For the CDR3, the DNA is TGTGCCAGCAGCCAAGACGCTAGCGGGGGGACCGGGGAGCTGTTTTTT. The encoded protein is CASSQDASGGTGELFF.

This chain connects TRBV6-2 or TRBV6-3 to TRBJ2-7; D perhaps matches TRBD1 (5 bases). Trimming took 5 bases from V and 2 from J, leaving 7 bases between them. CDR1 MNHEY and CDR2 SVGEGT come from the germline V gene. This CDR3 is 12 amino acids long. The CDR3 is CASSLTAYEQYV. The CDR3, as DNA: TGTGCCAGCAGTCTGACAGCCTACGAGCAGTACGTC.

The CDR3 sequence: CASSVASQGASQATQYF. Here the CDR3 DNA reads TGTGCCAGCAGCGTAGCATCTCAGGGGGCGAGTCAGGCGACCCAGTACTTC. The chain uses TRBV9 and TRBJ2-5; TRBD1 matches 8 bases. CDR3 length: 17 amino acids. V lost 0 bases and J lost 7; bases outside the gene matches: 14. CDR1 is SGDLS, CDR2 YYNGEE, per germline.

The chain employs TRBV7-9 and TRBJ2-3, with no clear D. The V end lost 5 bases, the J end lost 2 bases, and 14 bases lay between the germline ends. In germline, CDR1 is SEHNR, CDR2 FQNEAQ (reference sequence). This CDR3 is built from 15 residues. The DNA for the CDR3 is TGTGCCAGCAGCCAACTTGGGCCAGCCACAGATACGCAGTATTTT. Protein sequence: CASSQLGPATDTQYF.

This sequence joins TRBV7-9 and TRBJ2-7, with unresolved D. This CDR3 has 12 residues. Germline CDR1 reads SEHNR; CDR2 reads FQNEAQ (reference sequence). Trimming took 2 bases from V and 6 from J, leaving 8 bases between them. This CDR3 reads CASSLQNSEQYV. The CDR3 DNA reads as TGTGCCAGCAGCTTACAAAACAGCGAGCAGTACGTC.

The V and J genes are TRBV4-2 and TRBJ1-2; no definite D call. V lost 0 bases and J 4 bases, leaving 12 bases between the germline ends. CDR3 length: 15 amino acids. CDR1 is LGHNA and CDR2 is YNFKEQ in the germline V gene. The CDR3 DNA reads TGTGCCAGCAGCCAAGATTCGGGGAACCCCTATGGCTACACCTTC. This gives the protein CASSQDSGNPYGYTF.

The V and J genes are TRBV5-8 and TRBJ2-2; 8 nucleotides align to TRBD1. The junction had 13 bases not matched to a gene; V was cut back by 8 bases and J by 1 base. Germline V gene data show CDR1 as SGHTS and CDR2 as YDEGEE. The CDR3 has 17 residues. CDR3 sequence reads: CARPGTGVLRNTGELFF. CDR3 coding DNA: TGTGCCAGGCCCGGGACAGGAGTTCTTAGGAACACCGGGGAGCTGTTTTTT.

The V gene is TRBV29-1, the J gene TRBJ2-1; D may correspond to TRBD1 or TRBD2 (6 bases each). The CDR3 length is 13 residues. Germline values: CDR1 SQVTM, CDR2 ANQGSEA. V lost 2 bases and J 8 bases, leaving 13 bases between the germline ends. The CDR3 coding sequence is TGCAGCGTTGAATTAGGGGGGCCCTATGAGCAGTTCTTC. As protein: CSVELGGPYEQFF.

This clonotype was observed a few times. The CDR3 loop reads CASSPGGGVNTEAFF. The CDR3 nucleotides are TGTGCCAGCAGCCCCGGGGGAGGAGTGAACACTGAAGCTTTCTTT. The chain joins TRBV7-3 to TRBJ1-1; tentatively, D is TRBD1 (5 bases). The CDR3 extends over 15 amino acids. Per the germline V gene, CDR1 is SGHTA and CDR2 is FQGTGA. Trimming stripped 5 bases from V and 0 bases from J, with 13 bases between.

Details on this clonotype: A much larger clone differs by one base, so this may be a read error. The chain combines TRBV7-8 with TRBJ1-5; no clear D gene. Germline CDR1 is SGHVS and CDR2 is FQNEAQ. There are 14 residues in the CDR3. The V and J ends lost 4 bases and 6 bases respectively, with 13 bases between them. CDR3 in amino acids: CASSSRRGSQPQHF. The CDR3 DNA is TGTGCCAGCAGCTCGCGACGGGGAAGTCAGCCCCAGCATTTT.

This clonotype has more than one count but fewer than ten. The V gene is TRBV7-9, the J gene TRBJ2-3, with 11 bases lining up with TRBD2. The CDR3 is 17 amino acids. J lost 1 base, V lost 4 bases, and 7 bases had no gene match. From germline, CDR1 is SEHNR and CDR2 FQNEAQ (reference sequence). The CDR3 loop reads CASSSITSGGRTDTQYF. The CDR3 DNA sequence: TGTGCCAGCAGCTCGATTACTAGCGGGGGTCGCACAGATACGCAGTATTTT.

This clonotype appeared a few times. The CDR3 sequence: CASRRTSGGLTTEQYF. Written as DNA, the CDR3 is TGTGCCAGCAGGCGGACTAGCGGGGGCCTTACTACGGAGCAGTACTTC. V usage is TRBV6-1 and J usage is TRBJ2-7, with TRBD2 identical over 13 bases. Germline V gene sequence: CDR1 MNHNS, CDR2 SASEGT. Unmatched junction bases numbered 12, after V lost 6 bases and J lost 7 bases. The CDR3 is made up of 16 amino acids.

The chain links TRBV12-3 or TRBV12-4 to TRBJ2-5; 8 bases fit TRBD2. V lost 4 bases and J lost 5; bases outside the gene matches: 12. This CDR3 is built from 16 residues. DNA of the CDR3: TGTGCCAGCAGTTCCCTGGCGGGGGGAACGGAGGAGACCCAGTACTTC. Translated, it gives CASSSLAGGTEETQYF.

The CDR3 is CASSIPGLAENTGELFF. As DNA, the CDR3 is TGTGCCAGTAGTATCCCCGGACTAGCGGAGAACACCGGGGAGCTGTTTTTT. The V and J genes are TRBV19 and TRBJ2-2; TRBD2 matches 10 bases. The CDR3 runs to 17 residues. The ends lost 3 bases at V and 1 base at J; junction bases unmatched: 5. CDR1 LNHDA and CDR2 SQIVND come from the germline V gene (reference sequence).

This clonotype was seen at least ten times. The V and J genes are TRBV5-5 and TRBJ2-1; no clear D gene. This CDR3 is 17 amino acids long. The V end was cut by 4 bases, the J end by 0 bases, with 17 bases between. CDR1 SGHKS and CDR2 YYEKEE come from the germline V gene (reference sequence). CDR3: CASSTSSGTSSYNEQFF. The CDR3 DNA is TGTGCCAGCAGCACGTCCTCGGGCACCAGCTCCTACAATGAGCAGTTCTTC.

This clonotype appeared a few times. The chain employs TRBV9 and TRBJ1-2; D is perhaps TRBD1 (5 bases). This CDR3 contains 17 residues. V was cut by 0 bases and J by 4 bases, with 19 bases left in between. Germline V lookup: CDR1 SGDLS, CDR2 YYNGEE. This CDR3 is CASSVGRDLIGIYGYTF. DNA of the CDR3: TGTGCCAGCAGCGTAGGCAGGGACCTCATCGGGATCTATGGCTACACCTTC.

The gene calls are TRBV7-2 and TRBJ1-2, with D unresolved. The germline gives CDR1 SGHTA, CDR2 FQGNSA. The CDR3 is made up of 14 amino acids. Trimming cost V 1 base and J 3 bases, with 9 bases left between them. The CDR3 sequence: CASSLVDRHYGYTF. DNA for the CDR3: TGTGCCAGCAGCTTAGTGGACCGCCACTATGGCTACACCTTC.